These 23 T cell receptor beta chains were sequenced from one sample in a study of T cells in Graves' hyperthyroidism and ophthalmopathy. Amplification of TCR beta CDR3 regions used RNA as the template. A set of HTBI primers served as the primers for a first-round RT-PCR of the TCR CDR3. MiXCR was run by TCRdb on the multiplex PCR reads, yielding one entry per CDR3 protein. The sample yields some 560,000 distinct CDR3 sequences, 15% to 17% seen once. Sequencing input: blood. The receptors come from a woman in her 30s with Graves' hyperthyroidism.

This clonotype came up many times. The chain couples TRBV27 to TRBJ2-7; tentatively, D is TRBD1 (6 bases). Germline CDR1 MNHEY, CDR2 SMNVEV (reference sequence). The CDR3 totals 14 residues. V lost 5 bases to trimming and J lost 5 bases, with 16 bases between them. The CDR3 nucleotides read TGTGCCAGCAGTCCCAACCCTCAGGGGAACGAGCAGTACTTC. Protein sequence: CASSPNPQGNEQYF.

Only a few counts were recorded for this clonotype. The chain uses TRBV7-2 and TRBJ2-5; 10 positions agree with TRBD2. The CDR3 runs 15 residues. The ends lost 2 bases at V and 1 base at J; junction bases unmatched: 1. The germline gives CDR1 SGHTA, CDR2 FQGNSA. The CDR3 reads CASSLWTSGQETQYF. CDR3 DNA: TGTGCCAGCAGCTTATGGACTAGCGGCCAAGAGACCCAGTACTTC. The full variable domain, its missing parts supplied by reference TRBV7-2 and TRBJ2-5, is GAGVSQSPSNKVTEKGKDVELRCDPISGHTALYWYRQSLGQGLEFLIYFQGNSAPDKSGLPSDRFSAERTGGSVSTLTIQRTQQEDSAVYLCASSLWTSGQETQYFGPGTRLLVL.

Only a few counts were recorded for this clonotype. The chain uses TRBV20-1 and TRBJ1-2; maybe TRBD1 (5 bases). The germline V gene encodes CDR1 DFQATT and CDR2 SNEGSKA (reference sequence). V lost 3 bases and J lost 8, with 34 bases in between. The CDR3 has 19 residues. CDR3 coding DNA: TGCAGTGCTAGTGAGGGGTTAGAGTATACAGGAGGAGGGGTTCGCGGCTACACCTTC. It yields the protein CSASEGLEYTGGGVRGYTF.

The table lists this clonotype with many counts. J is TRBJ1-2 and V is TRBV30; D may be TRBD1 (5 bases). The CDR3 consists of 14 residues. With 0 bases removed from V and 5 bases from J, the gap between germline ends came to 13 bases. Germline V gene sequence: CDR1 GTSNPN, CDR2 SVGIG (reference sequence). CDR3 residues: CAWSVLGQTYGYTF. DNA of the CDR3: TGTGCCTGGAGTGTACTAGGACAAACATATGGCTACACCTTC.

This clonotype was counted many times. The V gene is TRBV28, the J gene TRBJ2-1; 8 bases match TRBD1. This CDR3 has 15 residues. CDR1 MDHEN and CDR2 SYDVKM come from the germline V gene. The ends lost 10 bases at V and 1 base at J; junction bases unmatched: 9. This CDR3 is CATEPGTGSYNEQFF. The CDR3, as DNA: TGTGCCACCGAACCCGGGACAGGTTCCTACAATGAGCAGTTCTTC.

There are many counts of this clonotype. This rearrangement joins TRBV12-3 or TRBV12-4 to TRBJ2-4, with D unresolved. The germline V and J ends were trimmed by 8 bases and 0 bases, with 11 bases remaining between them. This CDR3 is 14 amino acids long. The CDR3 loop reads CASGRRLAKNIQYF. The CDR3 DNA reads TGTGCCAGCGGCAGACGGCTAGCCAAAAACATTCAGTACTTC.

This clonotype has just a few counts. The chain is built from TRBV18 and TRBJ1-1; 8 bases are a match to TRBD1. The CDR3 has 13 amino acids. V shed 3 bases, J shed 7 bases, and the junction held 4 bases outside the gene matches. In germline, CDR1 is KGHSH, CDR2 LQKENI. The CDR3, as DNA: TGTGCCAGCTCACCGGACAGGGCGCGTGAAGCTTTCTTT. It is translated as CASSPDRAREAFF.

This clonotype was recorded many times. This chain connects TRBV5-1 to TRBJ1-6; D uncertain. V was cut by 2 bases and J by 5 bases, with 8 bases left in between. The CDR3 covers 14 residues. Germline V gene data show CDR1 as SGHRS and CDR2 as YFSETQ. In nucleotides, the CDR3 is TGCGCCAGCAGCTTTAGGACGGATAATTCACCCCTCCACTTT. Translation: CASSFRTDNSPLHF.

The V gene is TRBV7-3, the J gene TRBJ2-2, with D hard to call. The CDR3 totals 15 residues. V lost 5 bases and J lost 1, with 11 bases in between. Germline V gene data show CDR1 as SGHTA and CDR2 as FQGTGA. The CDR3 spells CASSRALMNTGELFF. The CDR3 bases are TGTGCCAGCAGCCGGGCACTTATGAACACCGGGGAGCTGTTTTTT.

This clonotype was counted at least ten times. The gene calls are TRBV29-1 and TRBJ2-1; tentative D call: TRBD2 (6 bases). V shed 1 base and J shed 5 bases, with 18 bases lying between them. The CDR3 runs 16 residues. Germline V gives CDR1 SQVTM, CDR2 ANQGSEA. CDR3 loop: CSVEVGQDYLHNEQFF. The CDR3 coding sequence is TGCAGCGTTGAAGTAGGCCAGGACTACCTACACAATGAGCAGTTCTTC.

This clonotype was counted ten times or more. The rearrangement uses TRBV12-3 or TRBV12-4 and TRBJ2-1; 12 bases match TRBD2. The V and J ends lost 1 base and 9 bases, in that order; junction bases with no gene match: 7. This CDR3 is built from 16 residues. As DNA, the CDR3 is TGTGCCAGCAGTTTAGGACTAGCGGGAGTGTACGGTGAGCAGTTCTTC. It specifies CASSLGLAGVYGEQFF.

This clonotype was found many times. The CDR3 reads CASSLYRDRGTNTQYF. In DNA, the CDR3 is TGCGCCAGCAGCTTATACCGGGACAGGGGCACGAATACGCAGTATTTT. The chain combines TRBV5-1 with TRBJ2-3, with 10 bases lining up with TRBD1. Germline values: CDR1 SGHRS, CDR2 YFSETQ. V gave up 2 bases and J gave up 7 bases; unmatched junction bases: 10. There are 16 residues in the CDR3.

In its sample, this clonotype was seen many times. The rearrangement joins TRBV7-2 to TRBJ2-1; D gene ambiguous. The CDR3 contains 15 residues. With 5 bases removed from V and 5 bases from J, the gap between germline ends came to 16 bases. The germline V gene has CDR1 SGHTA and CDR2 FQGNSA. The CDR3 sequence is CASSPPRRGHNEQFF. The CDR3 DNA is TGTGCCAGCAGCCCCCCCCGCCGCGGTCACAATGAGCAGTTCTTC.

This clonotype was observed at least ten times. The gene calls are TRBV6-1 and TRBJ2-7; 12 nucleotides align to TRBD2. This CDR3 is 15 amino acids long. V lost 7 bases and J lost 9; bases outside the gene matches: 13. The germline V gene encodes CDR1 MNHNS and CDR2 SASEGT. For the CDR3, the DNA is TGTGCCAGCAAGATCAACCCGGGACTAGCGGGCTGGCAGTACTTC. It is translated as CASKINPGLAGWQYF.

J is TRBJ1-4 and V is TRBV30, with D unclear. Germline V gene lookup returns CDR1 GTSNPN and CDR2 SVGIG (reference sequence). The ends were cut back, 0 bases at V and 15 bases at J, with 11 bases in the middle. The CDR3 extends over 11 amino acids. The chain's CDR3 is CAWSVRRIVFF. The CDR3 DNA reads TGTGCCTGGAGTGTACGAAGAATAGTGTTTTTT.

This clonotype was observed a few times. The chain employs TRBV9 and TRBJ2-1; 9 bases line up with TRBD2. Germline V lookup: CDR1 SGDLS, CDR2 YYNGEE. This CDR3 has 14 amino acids. J lost 10 bases, V lost 0 bases, and 5 bases had no gene match. The CDR3, as DNA: TGTGCCAGCAGCGTAGTGACTAGCGGACCGGAGCAGTTCTTC. Translating gives CASSVVTSGPEQFF.

This clonotype was seen only a few times. This chain connects TRBV9 to TRBJ1-1; 7 positions match TRBD1. The germline V gene has CDR1 SGDLS and CDR2 YYNGEE. J was trimmed by 6 bases and V by 7 bases; bases with no gene match: 9. CDR3 length equals 13 residues. CDR3 coding DNA: TGTGCCAGCGGCCGGGACAGCGGCGCTGAAGCTTTCTTT. Its translation: CASGRDSGAEAFF. The full variable domain, completed using reference TRBV9 and TRBJ1-1, is DSGVTQTPKHLITATGQRVTLRCSPRSGDLSVYWYQQSLDQGLQFLIQYYNGEERAKGNILERFSAQQFPDLHSELNLSSLELGDSALYFCASGRDSGAEAFFGQGTRLTVV.

This clonotype was seen a handful of times. V is TRBV3-1 and J is TRBJ2-7, with TRBD2 identical over 10 bases. The CDR3 totals 18 residues. From germline, CDR1 is LGHDT and CDR2 YNNKEL (reference sequence). V lost 4 bases to trimming and J lost 6 bases; unmatched junction nucleotides: 18. The CDR3 nucleotides are TGTGCCAGCAGCCCGAAACGGTCGAGCGGGAGGGCCGGAGGCGAGCAGTACTTC. Its protein product is CASSPKRSSGRAGGEQYF.

The table lists this clonotype with a few counts. The chain links TRBV19 to TRBJ2-1; D may be TRBD1 or TRBD2 (5 bases each). The germline CDR1 and CDR2 sequences are LNHDA and SQIVND (reference sequence). The ends were cut back, 4 bases at V and 13 bases at J, with 17 bases in the middle. The CDR3 has 13 amino acids. The CDR3 DNA reads as TGTGCCAGTAGTAAAAAGTTAGGGACGGAACAGTTCTTC. Amino acid sequence: CASSKKLGTEQFF.

The rearrangement links TRBV2 to TRBJ1-1, with D possibly being TRBD1 (6 bases). V lost 7 bases, J lost 4 bases, and 25 bases lay in between. The CDR3 covers 17 residues. Germline V gene lookup returns CDR1 SNHLY and CDR2 FYNNEI. The CDR3 sequence is CASTRPGAGYLATEAFF. CDR3 in DNA: TGTGCCAGCACTAGACCGGGGGCCGGTTACTTGGCCACTGAAGCTTTCTTT.

This chain joins TRBV5-1 and TRBJ1-1; unclear D gene. CDR1 is SGHRS and CDR2 is YFSETQ in the germline V gene. This CDR3 has 14 residues. Between the trimmed V and J ends, which lost 0 bases and 4 bases, there was a span of 10 bases. The DNA for the CDR3 is TGCGCCAGCAGCTTGGAGGCACCATCCACTGAAGCTTTCTTT. Translating it yields CASSLEAPSTEAFF.

The rearrangement links TRBV27 to TRBJ1-1; TRBD1 matches at 9 bases. Germline CDR1 MNHEY, CDR2 SMNVEV (reference sequence). Trimming took 5 bases from V and 0 from J; bases not matched to a gene: 4. This CDR3 has 15 residues. CDR3 sequence (DNA): TGTGCCAGCAGTAGGGGACAGGGATTGAACACTGAAGCTTTCTTT. Translating it yields CASSRGQGLNTEAFF.

This clonotype was seen ten or more times. The chain employs TRBV7-2 and TRBJ2-3, with 10 bases lining up with TRBD2. This CDR3 region has 15 residues. V gave up 6 bases and J gave up 3 bases; unmatched junction bases: 6. The germline V gene has CDR1 SGHTA and CDR2 FQGNSA. The CDR3 coding sequence is TGTGCCAGCAGACCCATAGCGGGAGGTACAGATACGCAGTATTTT. Its protein is CASRPIAGGTDTQYF.